This T cell receptor beta chain was captured by sequencing in a study of OX40 agonist ivuxolimab in advanced cancers. At the level of the study: Clinicians treated patients with ivuxolimab, an agonistic anti-OX40 (CD134) antibody. Ivuxolimab doses were 0.01, 0.1, 0.3, 1.5, 3 or 10 mg/kg every 2 weeks.

Repertoires were generated with immunoSEQ multiplex PCR, while TCRdb's copy carries only in-frame clones and drops some. The table has around 41,000 clones, about 89% seen once. Per the germline V gene, CDR1 is SGHAT and CDR2 is FQNNGV. The CDR3 extends over 16 amino acids. With 3 bases removed from V and 4 bases from J, the gap between germline ends came to 15 bases. The chain couples TRBV11-2 to TRBJ1-4, with D possibly being TRBD1 (5 bases). The origin of this receptor is an adult with an advanced solid tumor such as melanoma, head and neck, liver or kidney cancer. The source material was CD4+ or CD8+ T cells sorted from blood, sampled in a trial of the OX40 agonist ivuxolimab. The chain's CDR3 is CASSLWGSDLNEKLFF. CDR3 bases: TGTGCCAGCAGCTTGTGGGGGAGTGATCTTAATGAAAAACTGTTTTTT.